A selection of T cell receptor beta chains follows, all from one sample in a study of Ad26.COV2.S vaccination and SARS-CoV-2 variants. Method: immunoSEQ multiplex PCR; TCRdb's copy keeps in-frame clones and lacks some. This table has about 420,000 clones, more than 75% appearing once. The sample in question was peripheral blood, obtained in a trial of Ad26.COV2.S vaccine versus placebo. The receptors were gathered from a person between 18 and 59 years old who received the Ad26.COV2.S COVID-19 vaccine or a placebo. Each CDR3 is given with its conserved first and last residue. D genes are given only for firm matches.

>.|TRBJ2-5|TRBV11-3
CASSLFSMETQYF
>.|TRBJ2-5|TRBV6-1
CASSEAVTGWRQETQYF
>TRBD1|TRBJ2-7|TRBV27
CASSPTGVLGGNEQYF
>.|TRBJ2-4|TRBV5-1
CASSLGGRTGRTIQYF
>.|TRBJ1-2|TRBV27
CASSLSGGGWYGYTF
>.|TRBJ2-5|TRBV5-4
CASSLGLSQETQYF
>.|TRBJ1-5|TRBV4-2
CASSVSLYQPQHF
>.|TRBJ2-2|TRBV27
CASSPSPYRVPGELFF
>TRBD2|TRBJ2-3|TRBV24-1
CATSDPSSGGATDTQYF
>.|TRBJ1-4|TRBV27
CASSFGPGLANEKLFF
>TRBD1|TRBJ1-2|TRBV24-1
CATAPGTGGSIYYGYTF
>.|TRBJ1-2|TRBV5-1
CASSLVQGNYGYTF
>TRBD1|TRBJ1-2|TRBV28
CASSLTRTGDGYTF
>.|TRBJ2-1|TRBV5-1
CASSPRVGEQFF
>TRBD1|TRBJ2-7|TRBV5-1
CASSFPTSGQPSEQYF
>.|TRBJ1-2|TRBV6-4
CASSDSNRAGYGYTF
>.|TRBJ2-5|TRBV2
CASSTRLETQYF
>.|TRBJ2-5|TRBV18
CASSRTGQETQYF
>.|TRBJ2-1|TRBV6-5
CASSYEGHLSNEQFF
>TRBD1|TRBJ1-3|TRBV7-8
CASSRTGVGGNTIYF
>.|TRBJ2-5|TRBV11-3
CASSLRGETQYF
>.|TRBJ1-5|TRBV5-1
CASSLAGGDNQPQHF
>.|TRBJ2-3|TRBV14
CASSQIDTQYF
>.|TRBJ2-1|TRBV12-5
CASGLTGEGNYNEQFF
>.|TRBJ2-7|TRBV19
CASSRQGAEQYF
>.|TRBJ1-6|TRBV4-1
CASSQIPAPNSPLHF
>TRBD1|TRBJ2-7|TRBV5-6
CASSLVMWDRVHEQYF
>.|TRBJ2-7|TRBV7-9
CASSSRDGHSYEQYF
>.|TRBJ2-7|TRBV10-3
CAIRQGAYEQYF
>TRBD1|TRBJ1-1|TRBV4-1
CASSPGQGIVYNTEAFF
>TRBD1|TRBJ1-2|TRBV10-3
CATSGQGDYGYTF
>TRBD1|TRBJ2-1|TRBV6-2/TRBV6-3
CASSYEGAVNEQFF
>TRBD2|TRBJ2-1|TRBV27
CASSFGGVDNEQFF
>.|TRBJ2-2|TRBV3-1/TRBV3-2
CASSQDVRPGELFF